The 10 T cell receptor beta chains below all came from one sample that was sequenced in a study of cytomegalovirus exposure and HLA in healthy donors (TCRdb year 2017). The library was made by the immunoSEQ multiplex PCR assay. For the multiplex PCR, a mixture combining 60 forward primers for TCR Vbeta segments and 13 reverse primers for TCR Jbeta segments was used. TCRdb took over this immuneACCESS table, retaining in-frame rearrangements with V and J assigned. Such tables are incomplete; in checked studies, under half of the missing clones stem from an unresolved V gene, and the remainder is unexplained. The sample data list 110,000 or so clones, and approximately 78% of these were observed just once. The biggest ten clones account for around 2% of the sample. Material for sequencing was PBMCs. The receptors were gathered from a man aged 35 to 55 in good health and CMV-seronegative.

Details on this clone: At one end the junction does not follow the germline gene, possibly because of a read error. The J gene is TRBJ2-6, the V gene TRBV7-6; D is possibly TRBD1 (5 bases). The CDR3 contains 14 residues. The V gene's germline CDR1 is SGHVS and CDR2 FNYEAQ. The CDR3 DNA reads as TGTGCCAGCAGCAGCAGCTCTGGGGCCAACGGCCTGACTTTC. Amino acid sequence: CASSSSSGANGLTF.

The chain has TRBV6-5 and TRBJ2-1, with 9 bases identical to TRBD1. The CDR3 has 11 amino acids. V shed 4 bases, J shed 15 bases, and the junction held 4 bases outside the gene matches. Per germline, CDR1 MNHEY and CDR2 SVGAGI. The CDR3 DNA follows: TGTGCCAGCAGTTTTCGGGACAGGGCGTTCTTC. It yields the protein CASSFRDRAFF.

V is TRBV9 and J is TRBJ2-1, with 8 bases matching TRBD1. Trimming at V came to 4 bases and at J to 15 bases, leaving 9 bases not matched to a gene. The V gene's germline CDR1 is SGDLS and CDR2 YYNGEE. The CDR3 is 12 amino acids. The CDR3 spells CASSSHRGMAFF. DNA of the CDR3: TGTGCCAGCAGCTCCCACAGGGGGATGGCGTTCTTC.

The chain combines TRBV30 with TRBJ1-1, with D maybe TRBD1 (6 bases). Germline V lookup: CDR1 GTSNPN, CDR2 SVGIG (reference sequence). Trimming shortened V by 1 base and J by 1 base, and 10 bases separated the two germline ends. The length of the CDR3 is 14 residues. CDR3 nucleotide sequence: TGTGCCTGGAGTGGGGGGCGGAAGAACACTGAAGCTTTCTTT. Amino acids: CAWSGGRKNTEAFF.

J is TRBJ2-6 and V is TRBV2; 7 bases are shared with TRBD2. V shed 3 bases and J 2 bases; nucleotides not matched to a gene: 7. Looked up from germline, CDR1 is SNHLY and CDR2 is FYNNEI. The CDR3 is 17 residues long. CDR3 loop: CASSEGRGRAGANVLTF. For the CDR3, the DNA is TGTGCCAGCAGTGAGGGGAGGGGAAGGGCTGGGGCCAACGTCCTGACTTTC.

The J gene is TRBJ1-2, the V gene TRBV5-4; no reliable D call. From germline, CDR1 is SGHNT and CDR2 YYREEE (reference sequence). This CDR3 has 15 amino acids. Trimming stripped 4 bases from V and 4 bases from J, with 17 bases between. The CDR3 region is CASSPAGEEGYGYTF. As DNA, the CDR3 is TGTGCCAGCAGCCCGGCGGGAGAGGAGGGCTATGGCTACACCTTC. The complete variable domain, with remaining parts taken from reference TRBV5-4 and TRBJ1-2, reads ETGVTQSPTHLIKTRGQQVTLRCSSQSGHNTVSWYQQALGQGPQFIFQYYREEENGRGNFPPRFSGLQFPNYSSELNVNALELDDSALYLCASSPAGEEGYGYTFGSGTRLTVV.

This clone was seen once. The V call is TRBV7-9, the J call TRBJ2-7; 10 nucleotides align to TRBD1. The CDR3 length is 17 residues. V trimming: 5 bases; J trimming: 2 bases; junction bases outside the gene matches: 12. CDR1 is SEHNR, CDR2 FQNEAQ, per germline (reference sequence). The DNA for the CDR3 is TGTGCCAGCAGCCCCCGGGACAGGGGAATAACAACCTACGAGCAGTACTTC. Its protein is CASSPRDRGITTYEQYF.

This clone turned up a few times. This chain's CDR3 is CASSYDRGLNEKLFF. The CDR3, as DNA: TGTGCCAGCAGTTATGACAGGGGCCTTAATGAAAAACTGTTTTTT. The chain has TRBV6-5 and TRBJ1-4, with 8 bases aligning to TRBD1. The length of the CDR3 is 15 residues. The junction had 4 bases not matched to a gene; V was cut back by 3 bases and J by 4 bases. Germline-derived CDR1 and CDR2 are MNHEY and SVGAGI.

This chain uses TRBV6-5 with TRBJ1-5, with TRBD1 as a possible D gene (5 bases). The CDR3 extends over 15 amino acids. Germline V gene lookup returns CDR1 MNHEY and CDR2 SVGAGI. V was clipped by 3 bases and J by 3 bases, with 12 bases between them. The CDR3 bases are TGTGCCAGCAGTTATACAGGAGATTACAATCAGCCCCAGCATTTT. It yields the protein CASSYTGDYNQPQHF.

V gene TRBV18 combines with J gene TRBJ2-6, with a tentative D call TRBD1 (6 bases). Trimming cost V 3 bases and J 1 base, with 10 bases left between them. The CDR3 sequence is 16 residues long. Per germline, CDR1 KGHSH and CDR2 LQKENI. The DNA for the CDR3 is TGTGCCAGCTCACCCCAACAGGGATCTGGGGCCAACGTCCTGACTTTC. It encodes CASSPQQGSGANVLTF.